This T cell receptor beta chain was identified during a study of cytotoxic CD8 clonotypes in ibrutinib-treated CLL. Whole-study findings and limits: Baseline clonality, higher than in age-matched healthy donors, tracked circulating CD8+ T-cell counts. Treatment saw public clonotypes, which were uncommon, either contract or stay stable. Clonality went up at the time of ibrutinib response, stayed stable in sustained remission, and later dropped back toward its baseline level at progression.

Clones were sequenced by immunoSEQ multiplex PCR, and TCRdb holds only the in-frame ones, with some missing. The repertoire holds 250,000 to 350,000 clones, 70% to 80% seen once, with about 5.7% in the top ten. Trimming took 3 bases from V and 2 from J; bases not matched to a gene: 5. The CDR3 loop spans 15 amino acids. From germline, CDR1 is SGDLS and CDR2 YYNGEE. Turning to this clone: No antigen is known for it.

The sequence was collected from a human donor with chronic lymphocytic leukemia. The chain has TRBV9 and TRBJ2-3, with 8 bases identical to TRBD2. The sample in question was PBMCs, obtained at disease progression, from a patient treated with ibrutinib. For the CDR3, the DNA is TGTGCCAGCAGCGGTAGCGGGGTAGACACAGATACGCAGTATTTT. It translates to CASSGSGVDTDTQYF.